This T cell receptor (beta chain) was captured in a study of CD8+CD57+ T cells in acquired aplastic anemia (dated by TCRdb to the late 2010s). The study in broad terms: DNA extracted from sorted CD4+ and CD8+ cells had a mean of roughly 3 ug, with a range of about 0.19 to 30 ug. Healthy donor samples averaged about 9.8 million reads for CD4+ and roughly 11 million for CD8+ cells.

The CDR1 and CDR2 encoded by the germline V gene are SGHNT and YENEEA. The CDR3 runs 14 residues from the cysteine to the phenylalanine. Solely the CDR3 DNA is kept, with 42 bases framed from the first base. V is cut by 3 bases and J by 0 bases, and the space between the germline ends is 8 bases. Genomic DNA served as template for TCR beta VDJ combination and CDR3 sequence profiling. An Illumina HiSeq 2000 was the platform used for TCR repertoire sequencing. The original pipeline was this. TRBV/TRBJ rearrangement plots, CDR3 size and DJ length profiles, and Simpson's diversity index were used to evaluate the repertoires. The most abundant DNA sequence in the deep sequencing data was taken as the immunodominant clone. CDR3 amino acid sequences were checked for sharing between subjects and were compared against published repertoires and the VDJdb database. TCRdb itself trimmed the public reads at Q25 with fastp, ran MiXCR and retained productive beta chains. Each entry merges the rows of one CDR3 protein and shows their most common DNA and genes. Here the V and J calls rest on TCRdb's processing, not on the authors' analysis. The sample table shows 350,000 to 450,000 distinct CDR3 sequences, and about two thirds are seen once. 4% of the sample is in the top ten clones.

This clonotype was recorded at least ten times. Its target antigen remains unknown. No base qualities exist here, and no much larger clone lies one base off it. Overall results and qualifications from the work: Approximately 31 CD8+ CDR3 sequences were found in both patients and controls but appeared to be highly expressed in patients and within the immunodominant clones of the patients. Patients and healthy controls showed no significant difference in CD8+ Simpson's diversity (P=0.060).

In this study, sorted CD4+ and CD8+ T cells from the blood of healthy subjects and of severe aplastic anemia patients had their TCR repertoires deep-sequenced. Ficoll-Paque density gradient centrifugation was used to isolate peripheral blood mononuclear cells. Before DNA extraction, CD4+ and CD8+ T cells were sorted with FACS or magnetic beads. The chain employs TRBV11-3 and TRBJ1-1, with the D gene not clear enough to name. The receptor's source is a human donor in good health, serving as a control. Sequencing input: sorted CD4+, CD8+, or CD8+CD57+ T cells (not recorded which) from PBMCs. The CDR3 protein: CASSLEGLNTEAFF. In nucleotides, the sequence is TGTGCCAGCAGCTTGGAGGGCTTGAACACTGAAGCTTTCTTT.